These T cell receptor beta chains were read from a single sample in a study of molecular identifiers for immune sequencing clone quantification. TCRdb redid the calling of the PCR reads with MiXCR, one entry per CDR3 protein. Of 300,000 to 400,000 distinct CDR3 sequences listed, about 21% are singletons. Sequencing input: naive CD8+ T cells from blood, with Jurkat cell RNA spiked in. These receptors came from a human donor in good health. Some libraries in this study had Jurkat cell RNA spiked in. Each CDR3 is given with its conserved first and last residue. The order of the fields is clone size, CDR3 length, J gene, D gene, V gene, CDR3 protein, CDR3 DNA. D genes are given only for firm matches. Clone size is stated in some rows and not others, as once, few, many or a class when expanded.

clone_size: many; cdr3_length: 15; j_call: TRBJ2-3; d_call: TRBD2; v_call: TRBV20-1; cdr3_aa: CSAREWRGSADTQYF; cdr3_nt: TGCAGTGCTAGAGAGTGGCGGGGGAGCGCAGATACGCAGTATTTT
clone_size: many; cdr3_length: 17; j_call: TRBJ2-3; d_call: TRBD2; v_call: TRBV4-1; cdr3_aa: CASSPLLADLRTDTQYF; cdr3_nt: TGCGCCAGCAGCCCCCTACTAGCGGATCTCCGCACAGATACGCAGTATTTT
clone_size: .; cdr3_length: 14; j_call: TRBJ2-2; d_call: .; v_call: TRBV19; cdr3_aa: CASSIGQGTGELFF; cdr3_nt: TGTGCCAGTAGTATAGGGCAGGGAACCGGGGAGCTGTTTTTT
clone_size: many; cdr3_length: 16; j_call: TRBJ1-1; d_call: TRBD1; v_call: TRBV7-6; cdr3_aa: CASSPGFGQGETEAFF; cdr3_nt: TGTGCCAGCAGCCCGGGTTTTGGACAGGGAGAAACTGAAGCTTTCTTT
clone_size: few; cdr3_length: 13; j_call: TRBJ2-7; d_call: .; v_call: TRBV9; cdr3_aa: CASSQTGASEQYF; cdr3_nt: TGTGCCAGCAGCCAAACCGGGGCCAGCGAGCAGTACTTC
clone_size: many; cdr3_length: 14; j_call: TRBJ2-7; d_call: .; v_call: TRBV20-1; cdr3_aa: CSASIPSTLYEQYF; cdr3_nt: TGCAGTGCTAGTATTCCTAGCACCCTCTACGAGCAGTACTTC
clone_size: .; cdr3_length: 15; j_call: TRBJ2-1; d_call: TRBD2; v_call: TRBV20-1; cdr3_aa: CSATGTSGSTVEQFF; cdr3_nt: TGCAGTGCCACCGGGACTAGCGGGAGTACGGTTGAGCAGTTCTTC
clone_size: many; cdr3_length: 12; j_call: TRBJ2-7; d_call: .; v_call: TRBV30; cdr3_aa: CAWSPTRYEQYF; cdr3_nt: TGTGCCTGGAGTCCTACACGCTACGAGCAGTACTTC
clone_size: once; cdr3_length: 17; j_call: TRBJ2-5; d_call: TRBD2; v_call: TRBV25-1; cdr3_aa: CASSEASWREFGETQYF; cdr3_nt: TGTGCCAGCAGTGAGGCTAGCTGGCGGGAGTTTGGAGAGACCCAGTACTTC
clone_size: many; cdr3_length: 16; j_call: TRBJ2-3; d_call: TRBD1; v_call: TRBV5-6; cdr3_aa: CASSLYRGWSSDTQYF; cdr3_nt: TGTGCCAGCAGCTTGTACAGGGGGTGGTCTTCAGATACGCAGTATTTT
clone_size: many; cdr3_length: 19; j_call: TRBJ2-3; d_call: TRBD2; v_call: TRBV7-9; cdr3_aa: CASSSLVGASGRSTDTQYF; cdr3_nt: TGTGCCAGCAGCTCCTTAGTGGGAGCTAGCGGGAGATCGACAGATACGCAGTATTTT
clone_size: few; cdr3_length: 14; j_call: TRBJ2-7; d_call: TRBD2; v_call: TRBV5-8; cdr3_aa: CASSLGLEINEQYF; cdr3_nt: TGTGCCAGCAGCCTTGGACTAGAAATCAACGAGCAGTACTTC